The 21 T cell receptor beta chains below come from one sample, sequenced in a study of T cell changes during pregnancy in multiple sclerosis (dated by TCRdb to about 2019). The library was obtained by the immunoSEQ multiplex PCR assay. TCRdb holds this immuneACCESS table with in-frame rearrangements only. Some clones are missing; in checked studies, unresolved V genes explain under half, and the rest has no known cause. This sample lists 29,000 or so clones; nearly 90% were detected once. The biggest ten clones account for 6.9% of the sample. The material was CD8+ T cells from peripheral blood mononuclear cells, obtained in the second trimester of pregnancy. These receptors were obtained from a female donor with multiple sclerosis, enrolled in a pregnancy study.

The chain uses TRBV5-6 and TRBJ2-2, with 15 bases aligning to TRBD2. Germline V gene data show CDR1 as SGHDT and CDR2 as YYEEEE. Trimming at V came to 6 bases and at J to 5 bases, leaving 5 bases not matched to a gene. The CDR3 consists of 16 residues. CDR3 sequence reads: CASTAGLAGGTGELFF. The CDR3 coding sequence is TGTGCCAGCACCGCCGGACTAGCGGGAGGGACCGGGGAGCTGTTTTTT. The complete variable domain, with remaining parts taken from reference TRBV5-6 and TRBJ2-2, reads DAGVTQSPTHLIKTRGQQVTLRCSPKSGHDTVSWYQQALGQGPQFIFQYYEEEERQRGNFPDRFSGHQFPNYSSELNVNALLLGDSALYLCASTAGLAGGTGELFFGEGSRLTVL.

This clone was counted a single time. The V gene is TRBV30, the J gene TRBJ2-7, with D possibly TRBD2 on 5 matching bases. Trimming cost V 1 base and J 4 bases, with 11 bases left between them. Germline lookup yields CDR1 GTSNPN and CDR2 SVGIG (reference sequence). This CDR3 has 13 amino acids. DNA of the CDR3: TGTGCCTGGAGTGGTGGGAGTGGGTACGAGCAGTACTTC. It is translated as CAWSGGSGYEQYF.

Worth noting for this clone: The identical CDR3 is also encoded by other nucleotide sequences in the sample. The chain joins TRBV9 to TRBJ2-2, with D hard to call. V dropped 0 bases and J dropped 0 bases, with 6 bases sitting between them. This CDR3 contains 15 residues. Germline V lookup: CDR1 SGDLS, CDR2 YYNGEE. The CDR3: CASSVGTANTGELFF. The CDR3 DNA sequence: TGTGCCAGCAGCGTAGGTACAGCGAACACCGGGGAGCTGTTTTTT.

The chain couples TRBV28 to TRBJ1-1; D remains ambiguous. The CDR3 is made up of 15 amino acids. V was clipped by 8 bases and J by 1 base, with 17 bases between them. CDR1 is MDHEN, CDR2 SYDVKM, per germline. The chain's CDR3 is CASRDPTVWNTEAFF. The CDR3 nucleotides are TGTGCCAGCCGTGATCCCACAGTCTGGAACACTGAAGCTTTCTTT.

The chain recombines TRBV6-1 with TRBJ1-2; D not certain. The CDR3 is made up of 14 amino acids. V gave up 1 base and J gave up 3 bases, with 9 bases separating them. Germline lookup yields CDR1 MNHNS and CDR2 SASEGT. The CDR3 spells CASSEDGDYYGYTF. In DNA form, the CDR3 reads TGTGCCAGCAGTGAAGACGGAGATTACTATGGCTACACCTTC.

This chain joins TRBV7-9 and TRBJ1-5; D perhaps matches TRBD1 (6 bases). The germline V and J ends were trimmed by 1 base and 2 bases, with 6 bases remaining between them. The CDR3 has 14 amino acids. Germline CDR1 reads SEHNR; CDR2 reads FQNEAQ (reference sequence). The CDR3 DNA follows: TGTGCCAGCAGCTTAGGGACAGGCAATCAGCCCCAGCATTTT. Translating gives CASSLGTGNQPQHF.

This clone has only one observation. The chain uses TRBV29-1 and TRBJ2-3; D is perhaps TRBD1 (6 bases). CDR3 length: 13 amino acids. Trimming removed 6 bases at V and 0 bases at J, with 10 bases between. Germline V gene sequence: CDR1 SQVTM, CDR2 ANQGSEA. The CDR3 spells CSVHRDSTDTQYF. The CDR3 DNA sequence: TGCAGCGTCCACAGGGATAGCACAGATACGCAGTATTTT.

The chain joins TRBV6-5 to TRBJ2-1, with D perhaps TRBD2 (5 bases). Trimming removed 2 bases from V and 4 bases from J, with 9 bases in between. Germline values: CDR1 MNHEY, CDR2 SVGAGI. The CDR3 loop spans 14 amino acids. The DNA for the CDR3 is TGTGCCAGCAGTTACCGGGATCAGTACAATGAGCAGTTCTTC. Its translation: CASSYRDQYNEQFF.

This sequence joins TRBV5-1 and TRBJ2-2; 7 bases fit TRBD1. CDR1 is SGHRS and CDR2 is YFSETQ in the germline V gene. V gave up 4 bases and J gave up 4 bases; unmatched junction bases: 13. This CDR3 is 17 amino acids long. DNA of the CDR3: TGCGCCAGCAGCGCGGACAGGCCTACTATGGGCACCGGGGAGCTGTTTTTT. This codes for CASSADRPTMGTGELFF.

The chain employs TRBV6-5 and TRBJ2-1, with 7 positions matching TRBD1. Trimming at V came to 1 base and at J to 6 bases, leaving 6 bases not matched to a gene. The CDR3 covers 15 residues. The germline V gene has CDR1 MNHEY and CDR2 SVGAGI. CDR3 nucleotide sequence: TGTGCCAGCAGTTACTTTGCAGGGGGTCTCAATGAGCAGTTCTTC. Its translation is CASSYFAGGLNEQFF.

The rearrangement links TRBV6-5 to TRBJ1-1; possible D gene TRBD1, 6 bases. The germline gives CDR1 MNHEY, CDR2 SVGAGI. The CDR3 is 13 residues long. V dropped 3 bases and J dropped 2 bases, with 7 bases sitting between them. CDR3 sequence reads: CASSYGGNTEAFF. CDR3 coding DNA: TGTGCCAGCAGTTATGGGGGCAACACTGAAGCTTTCTTT.

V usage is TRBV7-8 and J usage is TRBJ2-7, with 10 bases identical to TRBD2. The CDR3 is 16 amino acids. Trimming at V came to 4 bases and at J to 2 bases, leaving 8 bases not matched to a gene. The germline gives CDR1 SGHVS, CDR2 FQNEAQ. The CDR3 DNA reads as TGTGCCAGCAGCTCAAGTAGCGGGGGGCATACCTACGAGCAGTACTTC. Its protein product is CASSSSSGGHTYEQYF.

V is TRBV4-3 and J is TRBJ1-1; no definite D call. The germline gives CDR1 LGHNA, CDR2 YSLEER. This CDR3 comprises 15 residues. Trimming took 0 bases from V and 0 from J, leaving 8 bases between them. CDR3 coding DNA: TGCGCCAGCAGCCAAGAGGCCACAGTGAACACTGAAGCTTTCTTT. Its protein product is CASSQEATVNTEAFF.

This chain's CDR3 is CASSQGAELYNEQFF. The CDR3 nucleotides read TGTGCCAGCAGCCAAGGAGCGGAGCTCTACAATGAGCAGTTCTTC. The rearrangement joins TRBV14 to TRBJ2-1; a possible D gene is TRBD2 (5 bases). Trimming cost V 1 base and J 3 bases, with 10 bases left between them. CDR1 is SGHDN, CDR2 FVKESK, per germline. This CDR3 has 15 amino acids.

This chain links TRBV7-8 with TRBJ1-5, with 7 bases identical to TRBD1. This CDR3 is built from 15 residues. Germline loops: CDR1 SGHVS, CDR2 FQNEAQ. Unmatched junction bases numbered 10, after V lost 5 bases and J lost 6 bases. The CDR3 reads CASSTETGFLQPQHF. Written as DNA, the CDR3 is TGTGCCAGCAGCACCGAGACAGGGTTCCTTCAGCCCCAGCATTTT.

The chain's CDR3 is CASSLAGQGQYF. CDR3 nucleotide sequence: TGTGCCAGCAGTTTGGCCGGACAGGGCCAGTACTTC. J is TRBJ2-7 and V is TRBV27, with 8 bases lining up with TRBD1. In germline, CDR1 is MNHEY, CDR2 SMNVEV (reference sequence). V lost 3 bases to trimming and J lost 10 bases; unmatched junction nucleotides: 5. This CDR3 has 12 residues.

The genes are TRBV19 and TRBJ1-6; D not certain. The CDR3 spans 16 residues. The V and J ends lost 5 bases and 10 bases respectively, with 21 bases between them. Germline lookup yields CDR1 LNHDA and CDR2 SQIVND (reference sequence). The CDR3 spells CASSVLEGDGFSPLHF. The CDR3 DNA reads TGTGCCAGTAGTGTCCTGGAGGGCGATGGGTTCTCACCCCTCCACTTT.

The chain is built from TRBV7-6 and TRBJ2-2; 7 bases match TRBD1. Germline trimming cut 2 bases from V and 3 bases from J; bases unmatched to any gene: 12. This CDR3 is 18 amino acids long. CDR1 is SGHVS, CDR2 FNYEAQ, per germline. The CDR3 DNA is TGTGCCAGCAGCTTAAGTTGGGGTGTTACAGGGGACACCGGGGAGCTGTTTTTT. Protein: CASSLSWGVTGDTGELFF. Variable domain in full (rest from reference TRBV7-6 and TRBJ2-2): GAGVSQSPRYKVTKRGQDVALRCDPISGHVSLYWYRQALGQGPEFLTYFNYEAQQDKSGLPNDRFSAERPEGSISTLTIQRTEQRDSAMYRCASSLSWGVTGDTGELFFGEGSRLTVL.

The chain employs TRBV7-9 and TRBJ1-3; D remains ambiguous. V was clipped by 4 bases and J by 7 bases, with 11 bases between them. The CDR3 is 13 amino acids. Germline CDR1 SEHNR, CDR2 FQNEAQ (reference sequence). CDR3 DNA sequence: TGTGCCAGCAGCTGGGCAGGTGGTAACACCATATATTTT. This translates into CASSWAGGNTIYF.

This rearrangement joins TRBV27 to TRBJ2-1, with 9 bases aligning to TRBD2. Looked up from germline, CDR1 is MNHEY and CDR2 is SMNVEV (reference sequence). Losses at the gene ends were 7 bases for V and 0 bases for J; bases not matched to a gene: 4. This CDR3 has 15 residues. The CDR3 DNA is TGTGCCAGCATGGGACTAGCCGCCTCCTACAATGAGCAGTTCTTC. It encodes CASMGLAASYNEQFF.

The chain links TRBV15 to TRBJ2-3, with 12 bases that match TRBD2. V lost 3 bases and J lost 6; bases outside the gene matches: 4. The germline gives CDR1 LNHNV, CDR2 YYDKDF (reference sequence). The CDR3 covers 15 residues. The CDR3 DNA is TGTGCCACCAGCAGTCTAGCGGGGGGGCCTGATACGCAGTATTTT. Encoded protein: CATSSLAGGPDTQYF.